The clone carrying this T cell receptor (beta chain) was seen at least ten times. Its target is not known. Assembly of TCR beta libraries relied on iRepertoire HTBI primers together with Arm-PCR of CDR3 regions. TCRdb called the multiplex PCR reads again in MiXCR, with one record for every CDR3 protein. Altogether hundreds of thousands of distinct CDR3 sequences are present, roughly 15% being singletons, with the ten largest covering about 20%. This record comes from a study of regulatory T cells in long-lasting Graves disease. Study findings and constraints: With 2,500 to 3,500 shared public clonotypes, persistent patients exceeded new patients, who shared roughly 920.

Time point noted: newly diagnosed GD, antithyroid drugs for less than 3 months. Following extraction of RNA from PBMCs, that RNA was used to make the TCR library. Trimming removed 8 bases from V and 4 bases from J, with 17 bases in between. Germline CDR1 and CDR2: MDHEN and SYDVKM. There are 14 residues in the CDR3. A further study also used this sample, focusing on T cells in Graves' hyperthyroidism and ophthalmopathy. This second study notes: An absence of ophthalmopathy progression within 18 months meant stable Graves' hyperthyroidism. RT-PCR in the first round (using the HTBI primer set) targeted the TCR CDR3. Expanded thyroid clonotypes (above 0.001) were mostly also found in blood.

The clonotype comes from a woman younger than 45 with Graves disease. The V and J genes are TRBV28 and TRBJ1-2; the D is unclear. Material: peripheral blood mononuclear cells (PBMCs), obtained at new diagnosis, from a patient treated with antithyroid drugs. The chain's CDR3 is CASLGSPGIYGYTF. CDR3 bases: TGTGCCAGCCTCGGGTCGCCAGGTATCTATGGCTACACCTTC.